The next 18 T cell receptor beta chains were all read from a single sample in a study of identical twins. TCRdb independently ran MiXCR on the 5' RACE reads; one entry per CDR3 protein. The sample contains 650,000 to 750,000 distinct CDR3 sequences, 21% of which appear only once. A further study also used this sample, focusing on T cells expressing NK-cell markers.

The specimen was PBMCs. Every receptor here comes from a woman between 18 and 29 years old in good health.

The chain is built from TRBV11-2 and TRBJ2-7; D may be TRBD1 or TRBD2 (5 bases each). Germline values: CDR1 SGHAT, CDR2 FQNNGV. The CDR3 extends over 12 amino acids. Trimming cost V 6 bases and J 6 bases, with 12 bases left between them. CDR3 region: CASRRTDSEQYF. CDR3 DNA sequence: TGTGCCAGCAGACGGACTGACAGCGAGCAGTACTTC. Looking up the rest from reference TRBV11-2 and TRBJ2-7 gives the full variable domain: EAGVAQSPRYKIIEKRQSVAFWCNPISGHATLYWYQQILGQGPKLLIQFQNNGVVDDSQLPKDRFSAERLKGVDSTLKIQPAKLEDSAVYLCASRRTDSEQYFGPGTRLTVT.

This clonotype was counted a few times. The rearrangement joins TRBV9 to TRBJ2-1; 7 positions agree with TRBD2. V was clipped by 0 bases and J by 6 bases; unmatched bases: 3. The germline CDR1 and CDR2 sequences are SGDLS and YYNGEE. This CDR3 is 14 amino acids long. The CDR3 DNA follows: TGTGCCAGCAGCGTAGGCGGGAGAGCCAATGAGCAGTTCTTC. This encodes CASSVGGRANEQFF.

This clonotype was seen a few times. J is TRBJ2-5 and V is TRBV7-9; D call uncertain. V gave up 0 bases and J gave up 5 bases, with 16 bases separating them. In germline, CDR1 is SEHNR, CDR2 FQNEAQ (reference sequence). The CDR3 consists of 16 residues. The CDR3, as DNA: TGTGCCAGCAGCTTAGCTGTACACCCTAACGCGGAGACCCAGTACTTC. Translation: CASSLAVHPNAETQYF.

This clonotype showed up just a few times. The V call is TRBV20-1, the J call TRBJ2-1; unclear D gene. The length of the CDR3 is 11 residues. Germline lookup yields CDR1 DFQATT and CDR2 SNEGSKA (reference sequence). V was shortened by 3 bases and J by 6 bases, with 6 bases between the two germline ends. The chain's CDR3 is CSASQSNEQFF. CDR3 coding DNA: TGCAGTGCTAGTCAGAGCAATGAGCAGTTCTTC.

CDR3 nucleotides: TGTGCCACCAGCAGAGATCCCAGGGGAGAGGAGGGTGGCTACACCTTC. Translated, it gives CATSRDPRGEEGGYTF. The genes are TRBV15 and TRBJ1-2, with D possibly being TRBD1 (6 bases). V was pared by 0 bases and J by 7 bases, with 18 bases between. CDR3 length: 16 amino acids. The germline V gene encodes CDR1 LNHNV and CDR2 YYDKDF (reference sequence).

This clonotype was found a few times. J is TRBJ2-7 and V is TRBV4-3, with D hard to call. The germline CDR1 and CDR2 sequences are LGHNA and YSLEER. There are 17 residues in the CDR3. V was pared by 0 bases and J by 1 base, with 16 bases between. For the CDR3, the DNA is TGCGCCAGCAGCCAAGACAAGCTTAGAAGGGTTTCCTACGAGCAGTACTTC. Amino acid sequence: CASSQDKLRRVSYEQYF.

The CDR3 region is CASSQDPRLAGGGEQFF. In DNA, the CDR3 is TGCGCCAGCAGCCAAGATCCCAGACTAGCGGGAGGAGGTGAGCAGTTCTTC. The chain couples TRBV4-3 to TRBJ2-1; 13 bases are shared with TRBD2. The CDR3 runs 17 residues. CDR1 and CDR2 (germline): LGHNA, YSLEER. The V gene end was trimmed by 0 bases and the J gene end by 9 bases; junction bases not matched to a gene: 8.

J is TRBJ2-5 and V is TRBV27; 8 nucleotides align to TRBD1. Trimming at V came to 6 bases and at J to 5 bases, leaving 11 bases not matched to a gene. CDR3 size: 15 residues. Germline CDR1 MNHEY, CDR2 SMNVEV (reference sequence). CDR3 loop: CASRNKDRAEETQYF. DNA for the CDR3: TGTGCCAGCAGGAATAAGGACAGGGCGGAGGAGACCCAGTACTTC.

This clonotype was observed a handful of times. This chain links TRBV20-1 with TRBJ2-2, with D perhaps matching TRBD2 (6 bases). The germline V gene encodes CDR1 DFQATT and CDR2 SNEGSKA (reference sequence). The CDR3 loop spans 12 amino acids. Trimming stripped 5 bases from V and 3 bases from J, with 7 bases between. The CDR3 coding sequence is TGCAGTGCTGGGACTGACACCGGGGAGCTGTTTTTT. As protein: CSAGTDTGELFF.

This clonotype was seen only a few times. The V gene is TRBV6-1, the J gene TRBJ2-1, with a tentative D call TRBD1 (6 bases). Germline loops: CDR1 MNHNS, CDR2 SASEGT. There are 14 residues in the CDR3. The V and J ends lost 7 bases and 2 bases respectively, with 12 bases between them. CDR3 coding DNA: TGTGCCAGCAAGGAACACAGGGCCTACAATGAGCAGTTCTTC. Translation gives CASKEHRAYNEQFF.

The chain employs TRBV9 and TRBJ2-7; unclear D gene. The CDR3 covers 15 residues. Trimming removed 2 bases from V and 3 bases from J, with 15 bases in between. CDR1 is SGDLS and CDR2 is YYNGEE in the germline V gene. CDR3 region: CASSVGLAPNYEQYF. The CDR3 DNA sequence: TGTGCCAGCAGCGTGGGTCTCGCGCCTAACTACGAGCAGTACTTC.

The V call is TRBV5-1, the J call TRBJ1-1; TRBD1 might be the D (5 bases). The V end lost 4 bases, the J end lost 2 bases, and 12 bases lay between the germline ends. The V gene's germline CDR1 is SGHRS and CDR2 YFSETQ. The CDR3 spans 14 residues. The CDR3 coding sequence is TGCGCCAGCAGCGTCACCCAGGGTAACACTGAAGCTTTCTTT. Amino acids: CASSVTQGNTEAFF. Supplemented by reference TRBV5-1 and TRBJ1-1, the full variable domain reads KAGVTQTPRYLIKTRGQQVTLSCSPISGHRSVSWYQQTPGQGLQFLFEYFSETQRNKGNFPGRFSGRQFSNSRSEMNVSTLELGDSALYLCASSVTQGNTEAFFGQGTRLTVV.

The sample holds a few counts of this clonotype. V usage is TRBV6-5 and J usage is TRBJ2-7, with 7 bases that match TRBD2. V shed 0 bases and J 0 bases; nucleotides not matched to a gene: 2. The CDR3 consists of 15 residues. The V gene's germline CDR1 is MNHEY and CDR2 SVGAGI. The CDR3 DNA reads as TGTGCCAGCAGTTACTCCCCTAGCGGCTCCTACGAGCAGTACTTC. Encoded protein: CASSYSPSGSYEQYF.

This clonotype was seen just once. The chain is built from TRBV18 and TRBJ1-6, with D unresolved. In germline, CDR1 is KGHSH, CDR2 LQKENI. The V end lost 2 bases, the J end lost 3 bases, and 11 bases lay between the germline ends. The length of the CDR3 is 16 residues. The CDR3: CASSPTAMDYNSPLHF. DNA of the CDR3: TGTGCCAGCTCACCAACCGCCATGGACTATAATTCACCCCTCCACTTT. Combining the CDR3 with reference TRBV18 and TRBJ1-6 gives the whole variable domain NAGVMQNPRHLVRRRGQEARLRCSPMKGHSHVYWYRQLPEEGLKFMVYLQKENIIDESGMPKERFSAEFPKEGPSILRIQQVVRGDSAAYFCASSPTAMDYNSPLHFGNGTRLTVT.

The J gene is TRBJ2-7, the V gene TRBV29-1; the D call may be TRBD1 or TRBD2 (5 bases each). The V end was cut by 4 bases, the J end by 2 bases, with 12 bases between. CDR3 length: 13 residues. From germline, CDR1 is SQVTM and CDR2 ANQGSEA. The CDR3 bases are TGCAGCGTTGGGGGGTCCTCAACCTACGAGCAGTACTTC. This encodes CSVGGSSTYEQYF.

The V gene is TRBV6-5, the J gene TRBJ2-6; D is perhaps TRBD2 (6 bases). Per the germline V gene, CDR1 is MNHEY and CDR2 is SVGAGI. This CDR3 has 13 residues. The ends were cut back, 2 bases at V and 8 bases at J, with 7 bases in the middle. CDR3 sequence (DNA): TGTGCCAGCAGTTACGGGGGGTCCAACGTCCTGACTTTC. This codes for CASSYGGSNVLTF.

This clonotype has a handful of counts. The chain joins TRBV12-3 or TRBV12-4 to TRBJ1-2; D not resolved. Trimming removed 4 bases at V and 6 bases at J, with 3 bases between. The CDR3 consists of 10 residues. CDR3 protein: CASSSNGYTF. The CDR3 DNA reads TGTGCCAGCAGTTCGAATGGCTACACCTTC.

The V and J genes are TRBV3-1 and TRBJ2-3; D gene uncertain. CDR1 is LGHDT and CDR2 is YNNKEL in the germline V gene (reference sequence). CDR3 length equals 13 residues. Trimming took 2 bases from V and 4 from J, leaving 7 bases between them. CDR3 in amino acids: CASSQSWADTQYF. CDR3 DNA sequence: TGTGCCAGCAGCCAAAGTTGGGCAGATACGCAGTATTTT.